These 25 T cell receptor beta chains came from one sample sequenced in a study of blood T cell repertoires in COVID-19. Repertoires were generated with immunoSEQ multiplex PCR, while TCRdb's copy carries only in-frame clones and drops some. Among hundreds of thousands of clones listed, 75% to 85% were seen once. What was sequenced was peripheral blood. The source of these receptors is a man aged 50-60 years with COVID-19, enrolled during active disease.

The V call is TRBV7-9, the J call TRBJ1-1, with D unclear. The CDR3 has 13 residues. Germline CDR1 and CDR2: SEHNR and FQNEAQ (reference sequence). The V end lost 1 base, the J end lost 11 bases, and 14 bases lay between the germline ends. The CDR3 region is CASSLGRVADAFF. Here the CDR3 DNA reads TGTGCCAGCAGCTTAGGGCGGGTTGCCGACGCTTTCTTT.

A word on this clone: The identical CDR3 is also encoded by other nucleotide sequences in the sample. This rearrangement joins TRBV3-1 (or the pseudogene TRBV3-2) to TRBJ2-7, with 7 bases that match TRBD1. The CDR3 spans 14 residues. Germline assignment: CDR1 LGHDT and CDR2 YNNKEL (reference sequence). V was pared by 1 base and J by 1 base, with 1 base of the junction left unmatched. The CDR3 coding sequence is TGTGCCAGCAGCCAAGGGACAGGTTCCTACGAGCAGTACTTC. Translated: CASSQGTGSYEQYF.

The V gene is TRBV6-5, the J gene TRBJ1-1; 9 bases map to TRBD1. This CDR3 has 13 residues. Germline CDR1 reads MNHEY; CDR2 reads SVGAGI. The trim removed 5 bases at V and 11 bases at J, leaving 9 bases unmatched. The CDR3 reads CASSRDRESRAFF. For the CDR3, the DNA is TGTGCCAGCAGTCGGGACAGGGAGAGTCGTGCTTTCTTT.

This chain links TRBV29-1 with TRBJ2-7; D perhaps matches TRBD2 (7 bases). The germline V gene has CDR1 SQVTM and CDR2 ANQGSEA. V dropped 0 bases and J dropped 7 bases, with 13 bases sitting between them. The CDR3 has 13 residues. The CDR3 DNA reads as TGCAGCGTTGAAGAGGGAGGGGGGCGAGAGCAGTACTTC. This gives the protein CSVEEGGGREQYF.

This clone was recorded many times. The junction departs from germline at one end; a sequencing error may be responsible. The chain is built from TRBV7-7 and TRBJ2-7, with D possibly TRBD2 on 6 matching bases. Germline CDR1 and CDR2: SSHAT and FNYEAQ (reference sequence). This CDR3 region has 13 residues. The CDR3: CASSPGSLYEQYF. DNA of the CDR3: TGTGCTAGCAGTCCCGGGAGCCTCTACGAGCAGTACTTC. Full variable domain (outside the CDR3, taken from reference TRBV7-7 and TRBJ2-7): GAGVSQSPRYKVTKRGQDVTLRCDPISSHATLYWYQQALGQGPEFLTYFNYEAQPDKSGLPSDRFSAERPEGSISTLTIQRTEQRDSAMYRCASSPGSLYEQYFGPGTRLTVT.

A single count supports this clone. The CDR3 nucleotides are TGTGCCAGCAGTTTACAATACAATGAGCAGTTCTTC. Its protein product is CASSLQYNEQFF. J is TRBJ2-1 and V is TRBV28; D is unresolved. V lost 2 bases and J lost 4, with 3 bases in between. The CDR3 has 12 residues. Germline CDR1 reads MDHEN; CDR2 reads SYDVKM. The complete variable domain, with remaining parts taken from reference TRBV28 and TRBJ2-1, reads DVKVTQSSRYLVKRTGEKVFLECVQDMDHENMFWYRQDPGLGLRLIYFSYDVKMKEKGDIPEGYSVSREKKERFSLILESASTNQTSMYLCASSLQYNEQFFGPGTRLTVL.

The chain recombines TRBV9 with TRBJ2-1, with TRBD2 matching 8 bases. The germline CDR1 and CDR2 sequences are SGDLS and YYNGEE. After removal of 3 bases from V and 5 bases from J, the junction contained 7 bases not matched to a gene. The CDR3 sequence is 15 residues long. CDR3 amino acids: CASSETSGLNNEQFF. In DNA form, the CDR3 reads TGTGCCAGCAGCGAAACTAGCGGACTCAACAATGAGCAGTTCTTC.

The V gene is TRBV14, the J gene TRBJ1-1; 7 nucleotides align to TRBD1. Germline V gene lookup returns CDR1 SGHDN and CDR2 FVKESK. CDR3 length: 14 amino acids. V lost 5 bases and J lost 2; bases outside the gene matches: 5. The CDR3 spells CASSGGTANTEAFF. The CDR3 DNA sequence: TGTGCCAGCAGCGGAGGGACAGCTAACACTGAAGCTTTCTTT.

The CDR3, as DNA: TGTGCCAGCAGTTACCTCGTTGACACTGAAGCTTTCTTT. Its translation: CASSYLVDTEAFF. The chain joins TRBV6-5 to TRBJ1-1, with unresolved D. This CDR3 comprises 13 residues. Per germline, CDR1 MNHEY and CDR2 SVGAGI. With 2 bases removed from V and 3 bases from J, the gap between germline ends came to 7 bases.

Here the CDR3 reads CASSLGQVVDEQYF. CDR3 nucleotide sequence: TGTGCCAGCAGCTTAGGGCAGGTCGTTGACGAGCAGTACTTC. This sequence joins TRBV11-2 and TRBJ2-7; D unresolved. The CDR3 contains 14 residues. The germline V and J ends were trimmed by 1 base and 5 bases, with 12 bases remaining between them. The germline V gene has CDR1 SGHAT and CDR2 FQNNGV.

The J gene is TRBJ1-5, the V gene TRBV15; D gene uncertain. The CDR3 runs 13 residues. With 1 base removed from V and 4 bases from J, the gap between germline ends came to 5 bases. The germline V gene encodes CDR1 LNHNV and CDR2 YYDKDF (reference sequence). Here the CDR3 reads CATSRGANQPQHF. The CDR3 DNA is TGTGCCACCAGCAGAGGAGCTAATCAGCCCCAGCATTTT. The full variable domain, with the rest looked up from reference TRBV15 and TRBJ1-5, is DAMVIQNPRYQVTQFGKPVTLSCSQTLNHNVMYWYQQKSSQAPKLLFHYYDKDFNNEADTPDNFQSRRPNTSFCFLDIRSPGLGDTAMYLCATSRGANQPQHFGDGTRLSIL.

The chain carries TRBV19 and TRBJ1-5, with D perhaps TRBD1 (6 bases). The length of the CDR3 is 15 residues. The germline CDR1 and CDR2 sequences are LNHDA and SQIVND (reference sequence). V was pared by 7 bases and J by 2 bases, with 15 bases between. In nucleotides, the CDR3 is TGTGCCAGTATCCCACAGGGTGTTGGCAATCAGCCCCAGCATTTT. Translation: CASIPQGVGNQPQHF. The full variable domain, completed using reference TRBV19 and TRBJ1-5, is DGGITQSPKYLFRKEGQNVTLSCEQNLNHDAMYWYRQDPGQGLRLIYYSQIVNDFQKGDIAEGYSVSREKKESFPLTVTSAQKNPTAFYLCASIPQGVGNQPQHFGDGTRLSIL.

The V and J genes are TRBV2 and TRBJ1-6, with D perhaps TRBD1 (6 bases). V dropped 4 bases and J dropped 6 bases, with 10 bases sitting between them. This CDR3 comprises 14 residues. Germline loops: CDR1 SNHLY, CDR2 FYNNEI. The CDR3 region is CASSARTVNSPLHF. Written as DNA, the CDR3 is TGTGCCAGCAGTGCTCGGACAGTTAATTCACCCCTCCACTTT.

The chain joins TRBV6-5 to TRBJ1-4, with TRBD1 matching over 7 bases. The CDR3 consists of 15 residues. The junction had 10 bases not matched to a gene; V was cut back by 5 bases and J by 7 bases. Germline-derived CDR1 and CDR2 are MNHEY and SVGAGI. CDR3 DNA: TGTGCCAGCAGTACTAGACAGGGTTGGGGTGAAAAACTGTTTTTT. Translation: CASSTRQGWGEKLFF.

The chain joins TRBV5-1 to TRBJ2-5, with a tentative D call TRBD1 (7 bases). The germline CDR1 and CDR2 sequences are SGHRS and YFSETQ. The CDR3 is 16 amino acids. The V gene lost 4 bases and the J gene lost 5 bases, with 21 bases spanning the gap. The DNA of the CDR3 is TGCGCCAGCAGCCCCTCGAACAGGGGCGGAGGGGAGACCCAGTACTTC. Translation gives CASSPSNRGGGETQYF.

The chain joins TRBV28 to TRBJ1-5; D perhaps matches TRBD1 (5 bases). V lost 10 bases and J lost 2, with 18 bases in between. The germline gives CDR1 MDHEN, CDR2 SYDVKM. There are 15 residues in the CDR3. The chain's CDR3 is CATLDVWGGNQPQHF. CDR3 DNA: TGTGCCACCTTAGATGTATGGGGGGGCAATCAGCCCCAGCATTTT.

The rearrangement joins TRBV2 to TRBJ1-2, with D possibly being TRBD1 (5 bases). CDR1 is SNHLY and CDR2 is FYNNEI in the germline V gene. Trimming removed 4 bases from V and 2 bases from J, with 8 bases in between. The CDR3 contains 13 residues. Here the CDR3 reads CASSADRNYGYTF. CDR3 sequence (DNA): TGTGCCAGCAGTGCCGACAGAAACTATGGCTACACCTTC.

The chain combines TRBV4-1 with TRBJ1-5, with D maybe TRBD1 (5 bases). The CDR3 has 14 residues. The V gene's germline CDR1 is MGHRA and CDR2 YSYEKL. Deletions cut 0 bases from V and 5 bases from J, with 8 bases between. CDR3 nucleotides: TGCGCCAGCAGCCAAGATGGGGGGTATCAGCCCCAGCATTTT. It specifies CASSQDGGYQPQHF.

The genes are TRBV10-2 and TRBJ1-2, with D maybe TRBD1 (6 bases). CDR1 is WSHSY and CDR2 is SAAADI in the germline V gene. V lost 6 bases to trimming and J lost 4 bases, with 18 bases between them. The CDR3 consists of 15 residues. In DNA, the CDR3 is TGCGCCAGCAGCGACGCCTTAGGACAGATCTATGGCTACACCTTC. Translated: CASSDALGQIYGYTF.

CDR3 in DNA: TGTGCCAGCAGCCAAGTTAATCGGCGGGGTCAGGGAGAGACCCAGTACTTC. It specifies CASSQVNRRGQGETQYF. The chain uses TRBV3-1 (or the pseudogene TRBV3-2) and TRBJ2-5; D is possibly TRBD2 (6 bases). Germline CDR1 and CDR2: LGHDT and YNNKEL (reference sequence). V lost 1 base to trimming and J lost 4 bases, with 19 bases between them. This CDR3 has 17 amino acids.

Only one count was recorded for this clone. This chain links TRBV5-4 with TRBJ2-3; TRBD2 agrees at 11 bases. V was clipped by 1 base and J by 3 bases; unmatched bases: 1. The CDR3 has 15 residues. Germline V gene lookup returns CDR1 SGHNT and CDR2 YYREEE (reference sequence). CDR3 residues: CASSLRTSGTDTQYF. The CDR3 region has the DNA TGTGCCAGCAGCTTGCGGACTAGCGGGACAGATACGCAGTATTTT. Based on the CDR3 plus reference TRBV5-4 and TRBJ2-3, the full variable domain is ETGVTQSPTHLIKTRGQQVTLRCSSQSGHNTVSWYQQALGQGPQFIFQYYREEENGRGNFPPRFSGLQFPNYSSELNVNALELDDSALYLCASSLRTSGTDTQYFGPGTRLTVL.

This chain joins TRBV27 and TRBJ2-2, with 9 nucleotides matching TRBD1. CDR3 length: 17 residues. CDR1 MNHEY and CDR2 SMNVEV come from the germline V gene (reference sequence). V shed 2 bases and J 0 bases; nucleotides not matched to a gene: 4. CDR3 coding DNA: TGTGCCAGCAGTTTACGGACAGGGGCTCCGAACACCGGGGAGCTGTTTTTT. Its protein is CASSLRTGAPNTGELFF.

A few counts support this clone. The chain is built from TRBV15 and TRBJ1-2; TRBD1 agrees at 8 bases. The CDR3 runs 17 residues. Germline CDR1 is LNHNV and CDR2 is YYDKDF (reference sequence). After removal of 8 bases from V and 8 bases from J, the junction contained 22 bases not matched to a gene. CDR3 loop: CATSEDRGSKGRRGYTF. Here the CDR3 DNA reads TGTGCCACCTCTGAAGACAGGGGATCCAAAGGGAGACGAGGCTACACCTTC.

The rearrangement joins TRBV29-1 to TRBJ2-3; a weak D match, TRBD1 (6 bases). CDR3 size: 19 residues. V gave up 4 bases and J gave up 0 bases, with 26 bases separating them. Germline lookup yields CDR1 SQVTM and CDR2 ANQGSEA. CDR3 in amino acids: CSVVGGNRGRSVSTDTQYF. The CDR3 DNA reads TGCAGCGTTGTTGGGGGCAACCGTGGACGCTCAGTTAGCACAGATACGCAGTATTTT.

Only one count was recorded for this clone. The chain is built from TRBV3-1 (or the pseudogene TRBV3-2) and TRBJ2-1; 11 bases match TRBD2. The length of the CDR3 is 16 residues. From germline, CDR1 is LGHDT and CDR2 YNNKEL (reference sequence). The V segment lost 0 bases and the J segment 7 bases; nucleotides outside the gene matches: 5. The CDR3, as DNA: TGTGCCAGCAGCCAAGATACAACTAGCGGGGGAAATGAGCAGTTCTTC. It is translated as CASSQDTTSGGNEQFF.